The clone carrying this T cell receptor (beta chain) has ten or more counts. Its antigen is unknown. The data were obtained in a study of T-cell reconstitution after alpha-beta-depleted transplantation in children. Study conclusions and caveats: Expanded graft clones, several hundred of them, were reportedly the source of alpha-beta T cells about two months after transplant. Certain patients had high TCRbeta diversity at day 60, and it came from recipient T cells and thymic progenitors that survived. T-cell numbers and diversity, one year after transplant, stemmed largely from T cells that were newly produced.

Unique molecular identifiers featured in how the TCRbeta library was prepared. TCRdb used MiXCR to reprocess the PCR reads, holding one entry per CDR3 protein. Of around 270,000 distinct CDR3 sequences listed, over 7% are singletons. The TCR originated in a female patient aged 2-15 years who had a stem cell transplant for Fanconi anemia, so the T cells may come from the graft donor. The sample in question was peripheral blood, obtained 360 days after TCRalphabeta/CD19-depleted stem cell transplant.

Written as DNA, the CDR3 is TGTGCCAGCAGTTTACGGCACGGCTATCCATCAGGAAATGAGCAGTTCTTC. Translation gives CASSLRHGYPSGNEQFF. V gene TRBV12-3 or TRBV12-4 combines with J gene TRBJ2-1; no reliable D call. With 2 bases removed from V and 7 bases from J, the gap between germline ends came to 21 bases. The CDR3 runs 17 residues.